Below are 10 T cell receptor beta chains sequenced from a single sample in a study of long-term antiretroviral therapy in people with HIV. This was the immunoSEQ v3.0 assay at survey level. The table came from immunoSEQ multiplex PCR; TCRdb's copy has only in-frame clones and leaves some out. This sample has 20,000 to 25,000 clones, with approximately 88% found just once. The sample in question was unsorted PBMCs, obtained 1.2 years after starting antiretroviral therapy. Receptors were obtained from a woman in her thirties or forties with HIV.

This clone was observed a handful of times. The V and J genes are TRBV7-3 and TRBJ2-7; D possibly corresponds to TRBD1 (6 bases). V was pared by 5 bases and J by 6 bases, with 17 bases between. The CDR3 is 14 amino acids. Per germline, CDR1 SGHTA and CDR2 FQGTGA. The CDR3 DNA follows: TGTGCCAGCAGCCCTTCAATGAGAGGGGGCGAGCAGTACTTC. This translates into CASSPSMRGGEQYF.

The chain employs TRBV15 and TRBJ2-1; 10 bases are shared with TRBD1. Germline V gene lookup returns CDR1 LNHNV and CDR2 YYDKDF (reference sequence). Germline trimming cut 5 bases from V and 3 bases from J; bases unmatched to any gene: 7. This CDR3 has 16 residues. Written as DNA, the CDR3 is TGTGCCACCAGCGCGACGACAGGGGGCGACTACAATGAGCAGTTCTTC. This sequence encodes CATSATTGGDYNEQFF.

CDR3 in amino acids: CASTSVSWGLDEQYF. The CDR3, as DNA: TGTGCCAGCACTTCAGTTTCGTGGGGATTGGACGAGCAGTACTTC. The chain combines TRBV28 with TRBJ2-7; D is undetermined. Germline-derived CDR1 and CDR2 are MDHEN and SYDVKM. Trimming shortened V by 7 bases and J by 5 bases, and 21 bases separated the two germline ends. The CDR3 totals 15 residues.

This clone was seen a single time. The chain employs TRBV29-1 and TRBJ2-2; the match to TRBD1 covers 8 bases. The CDR3 loop spans 13 amino acids. Germline loops: CDR1 SQVTM, CDR2 ANQGSEA. V lost 6 bases to trimming and J lost 4 bases; unmatched junction nucleotides: 4. The CDR3 nucleotides read TGCAGCGTCTACAGGGGGGTCACCGGGGAGCTGTTTTTT. Encoded protein: CSVYRGVTGELFF.

The rearrangement links TRBV7-2 to TRBJ2-7; D not resolved. Germline V lookup: CDR1 SGHTA, CDR2 FQGNSA. The CDR3 runs 14 residues. Trimming shortened V by 0 bases and J by 6 bases, and 12 bases separated the two germline ends. The CDR3: CASSLAVLSGEQYF. The CDR3 region has the DNA TGTGCCAGCAGCTTAGCAGTGTTATCGGGCGAGCAGTACTTC. Based on the CDR3 plus reference TRBV7-2 and TRBJ2-7, the full variable domain is GAGVSQSPSNKVTEKGKDVELRCDPISGHTALYWYRQSLGQGLEFLIYFQGNSAPDKSGLPSDRFSAERTGGSVSTLTIQRTQQEDSAVYLCASSLAVLSGEQYFGPGTRLTVT.

This clone was detected once. This sequence joins TRBV6-1 and TRBJ1-4; D gene ambiguous. The CDR3 is 15 amino acids. In germline, CDR1 is MNHNS, CDR2 SASEGT. Trimming stripped 0 bases from V and 8 bases from J, with 13 bases between. This chain's CDR3 is CASSEADGLEEKLFF. CDR3 nucleotides: TGTGCCAGCAGTGAAGCTGACGGGCTTGAGGAAAAACTGTTTTTT.

The V gene is TRBV7-8, the J gene TRBJ1-2; 7 bases fit TRBD1. The CDR3 loop spans 11 amino acids. Germline CDR1 is SGHVS and CDR2 is FQNEAQ. V was clipped by 4 bases and J by 8 bases; unmatched bases: 1. The CDR3 loop is CASSWGQGYTF. CDR3 nucleotides: TGTGCCAGCAGCTGGGGACAGGGCTACACCTTC. The full variable domain, completed using reference TRBV7-8 and TRBJ1-2, is GAGVSQSPRYKVAKRGQDVALRCDPISGHVSLFWYQQALGQGPEFLTYFQNEAQLDKSGLPSDRFFAERPEGSVSTLKIQRTQQEDSAVYLCASSWGQGYTFGSGTRLTVV.

This clone was seen just once. This chain links TRBV27 with TRBJ1-5; D is possibly TRBD1 (6 bases). This CDR3 has 16 amino acids. Germline V lookup: CDR1 MNHEY, CDR2 SMNVEV (reference sequence). The germline V and J ends were trimmed by 6 bases and 0 bases, with 15 bases remaining between them. The CDR3 DNA reads TGTGCCAGCAGATTAGATGGGGGGCCTAGCAATCAGCCCCAGCATTTT. As protein: CASRLDGGPSNQPQHF.

The V and J genes are TRBV18 and TRBJ2-3; D may be TRBD1 (5 bases). The germline V and J ends were trimmed by 4 bases and 0 bases, with 8 bases remaining between them. Germline V gene sequence: CDR1 KGHSH, CDR2 LQKENI. The CDR3 length is 14 residues. CDR3 sequence reads: CASSLDRSTDTQYF. In DNA, the CDR3 is TGTGCCAGCTCACTAGACAGAAGCACAGATACGCAGTATTTT.

The chain links TRBV9 to TRBJ2-7; the D gene is possibly TRBD1 (7 bases). CDR1 SGDLS and CDR2 YYNGEE come from the germline V gene. CDR3 length equals 14 residues. The V end lost 0 bases, the J end lost 3 bases, and 10 bases lay between the germline ends. The CDR3 region has the DNA TGTGCCAGCAGCGTAGCGCGGGACAGCTACGAGCAGTACTTC. Encoded protein: CASSVARDSYEQYF.